This T cell receptor beta chain was identified during a study of CD8+ T cells in alopecia areata. Sample treatment: oral pan-JAK inhibitor, 5-10 mg twice daily. cDNA prepared by RNA extraction and subsequent reverse transcription served as the template for sequencing. The method was immunoSEQ multiplex PCR; TCRdb's version includes in-frame clones alone and lacks a portion of them. The table records 180,000 or so clones, roughly 53% of them present only once. The V gene's germline CDR1 is SNHLY and CDR2 FYNNEI. CDR3 length: 12 amino acids. The V and J ends lost 6 bases and 6 bases respectively, with 9 bases between them. Regarding the study as a whole: Sequencing of scalp samples also captures resident alphabeta T cells of normal skin. Lesional scalp, notably in alopecia totalis/universalis, had clonality above that of normal scalp.

Concerning this clone itself: The target antigen is unknown.

Sequences were derived from CD8+ T cells sorted from blood, sampled at week 24, from a patient treated with tofacitinib. The rearrangement uses TRBV2 and TRBJ2-4; a possible D gene is TRBD2 (6 bases). The TCR was taken from a human donor with alopecia areata. The DNA for the CDR3 is TGTGCCAGCAGGGAGGGGACAAACATTCAGTACTTC. It translates to CASREGTNIQYF.